Presented here are 5 T cell receptor beta chains from one specimen sequenced in a study of T cell repertoires in cytomegalovirus infection. One entry per CDR3 protein, called by TCRdb with MiXCR from the reads. The profile covers about 490,000 distinct CDR3 sequences, with 11% appearing a single time and 10% taken by the ten largest. The sample consisted of PBMCs. Receptors were obtained from a human donor in good health (CMV status not recorded). Some clones in this sample may be carry-over from other donors' samples.

The rearrangement links TRBV6-5 to TRBJ2-5; 7 bases agree with TRBD1. The trim removed 2 bases at V and 2 bases at J, leaving 8 bases unmatched. The length of the CDR3 is 16 residues. The germline V gene has CDR1 MNHEY and CDR2 SVGAGI. The CDR3 region is CASSYAGGRGQETQYF. The CDR3 bases are TGTGCCAGCAGTTACGCAGGGGGAAGAGGTCAAGAGACCCAGTACTTC.

This clonotype was detected only a few times. The J gene is TRBJ1-1, the V gene TRBV12-3 or TRBV12-4, with D uncertain. The CDR3 has 14 residues. V was trimmed by 6 bases and J by 5 bases, leaving 16 bases between them. The CDR3 loop is CASSPVAPGTEAFF. The CDR3 coding sequence is TGTGCCAGCAGCCCAGTGGCCCCGGGGACTGAAGCTTTCTTT.

In its sample, this clonotype was seen many times. The J gene is TRBJ2-1, the V gene TRBV7-3; 11 nucleotides line up with TRBD2. Germline V gene data show CDR1 as SGHTA and CDR2 as FQGTGA. The CDR3 consists of 18 residues. With V trimmed by 1 base and J by 5 bases, 10 bases remained unmatched. DNA for the CDR3: TGTGCCAGCAGCTTAAATTTAAGGGGACTAGCGGTAGACAATGAGCAGTTCTTC. This gives the protein CASSLNLRGLAVDNEQFF.

V usage is TRBV11-2 and J usage is TRBJ2-3, with 7 bases identical to TRBD2. Germline trimming cut 6 bases from V and 0 bases from J; bases unmatched to any gene: 9. The CDR3 consists of 16 residues. The germline gives CDR1 SGHAT, CDR2 FQNNGV. CDR3 coding DNA: TGTGCCAGCAGTCAGGCCGGGGGGACTAGCACAGATACGCAGTATTTT. Translating it yields CASSQAGGTSTDTQYF.

This clonotype was recorded at least ten times. The gene calls are TRBV11-1 and TRBJ2-2, with TRBD2 identical over 8 bases. CDR3 length: 15 residues. Per the germline V gene, CDR1 is SGHAT and CDR2 is FQDESV (reference sequence). The ends lost 5 bases at V and 4 bases at J; junction bases unmatched: 6. The CDR3 loop reads CASSRGGPSTGELFF. The CDR3 DNA sequence: TGTGCCAGCAGCCGGGGGGGCCCAAGCACCGGGGAGCTGTTTTTT.